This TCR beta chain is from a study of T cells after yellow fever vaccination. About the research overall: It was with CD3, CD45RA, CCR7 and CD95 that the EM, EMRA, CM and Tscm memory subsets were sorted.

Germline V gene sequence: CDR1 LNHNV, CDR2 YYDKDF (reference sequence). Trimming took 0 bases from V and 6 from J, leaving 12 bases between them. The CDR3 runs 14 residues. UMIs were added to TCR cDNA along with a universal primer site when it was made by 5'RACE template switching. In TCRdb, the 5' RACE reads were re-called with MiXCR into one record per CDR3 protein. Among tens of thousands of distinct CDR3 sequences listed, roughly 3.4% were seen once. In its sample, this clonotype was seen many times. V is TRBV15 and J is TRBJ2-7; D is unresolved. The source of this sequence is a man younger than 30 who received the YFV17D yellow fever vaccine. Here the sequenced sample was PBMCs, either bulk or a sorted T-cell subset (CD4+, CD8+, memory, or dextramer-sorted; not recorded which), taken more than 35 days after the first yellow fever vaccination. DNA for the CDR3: TGTGCCACCAGCAGAGATACTGTGGGTCTCGAGCAGTACTTC. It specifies CATSRDTVGLEQYF.